This T cell receptor beta chain was found in a study of follicular helper T cells after annual influenza vaccination. Study-wide context: Blood was drawn on days 0, 7 and 28 after vaccination.

Germline CDR1 is MNHNS and CDR2 is SASEGT. With V trimmed by 7 bases and J by 5 bases, 8 bases remained unmatched. This CDR3 has 15 amino acids. Sequencing used immunoSEQ multiplex PCR; TCRdb keeps in-frame clones, though not all of them. This repertoire shows 2,000 to 2,500 clones, 83% found once; its top ten account for roughly 3.5%. Time point of the sample: 2015-2016 season, pre-vaccination. Non-naive CD4+CXCR5+PD-1+ cTfh were sorted into ICOS+CD38+ and ICOS-CD38- fractions. This receptor was taken from an adult who received the influenza vaccine. This sample comprised CXCR5+ CD38- circulating T follicular helper cells from blood, obtained on the day of influenza vaccination. Subset meaning: circulating Tfh, non-naive CD4+CXCR5+PD-1+ (ICOS+CD38+ or ICOS-CD38-). The chain carries TRBV6-1 and TRBJ1-5; 10 nucleotides align to TRBD1. The CDR3 DNA sequence: TGTGCCAGCAACACCCGGGACAGGGGTTATCAGCCCCAGCATTTT. This codes for CASNTRDRGYQPQHF.